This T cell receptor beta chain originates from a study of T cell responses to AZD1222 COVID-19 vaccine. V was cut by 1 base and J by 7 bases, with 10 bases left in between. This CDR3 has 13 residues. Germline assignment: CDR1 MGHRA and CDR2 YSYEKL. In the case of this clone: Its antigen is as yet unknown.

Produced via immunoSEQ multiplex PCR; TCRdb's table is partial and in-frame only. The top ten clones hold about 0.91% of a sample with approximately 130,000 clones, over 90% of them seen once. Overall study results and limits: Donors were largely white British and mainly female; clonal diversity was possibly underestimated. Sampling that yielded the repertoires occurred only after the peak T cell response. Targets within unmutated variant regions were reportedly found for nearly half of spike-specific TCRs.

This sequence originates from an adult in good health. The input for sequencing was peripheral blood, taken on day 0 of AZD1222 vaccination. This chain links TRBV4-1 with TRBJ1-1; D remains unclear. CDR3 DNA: TGCGCCAGCAGCCAAGGGCCCGGGAGTGAAGCTTTCTTT. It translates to CASSQGPGSEAFF.